This record concerns one TCR beta chain sequence. Its antigen is unidentified. The data were obtained in a study of OX40 agonist ivuxolimab in advanced cancers. The CDR3 runs 14 residues. Germline values: CDR1 SGHTA, CDR2 FQGNSA. The V and J ends lost 5 bases and 12 bases, in that order; junction bases with no gene match: 12. With autoimmune disease history or systemic immunosuppression, patients were excluded. The data were produced by immunoSEQ multiplex PCR, yet TCRdb's version contains in-frame clones alone and is incomplete. The data show 40,000 to 45,000 clones, 82% seen once. Findings and caveats of the study: Patients who responded partially at 0.1-3.0 mg/kg showed clonal expansion ranking among the lowest. The study found that CD8+ T cells averaged more expanded clones than CD4+.

This sequence was found in an adult with an advanced solid tumor such as melanoma, head and neck, liver or kidney cancer. The source was CD4+ or CD8+ T cells sorted from blood, collected in a trial of the OX40 agonist ivuxolimab. V usage is TRBV7-2 and J usage is TRBJ1-4; 7 positions agree with TRBD1. CDR3 region: CASSHNSDRTELFF. The CDR3 nucleotides are TGTGCCAGCAGCCACAATTCGGACAGGACTGAACTGTTTTTT.